These T cell receptor beta chains were read from a single sample in a study of blood T cell repertoires in COVID-19. Some clones are missing from TCRdb's copy, which holds only in-frame ones; the method was immunoSEQ multiplex PCR. The sample has approximately 200,000 clones; 88% are singletons. The sample taken for sequencing was peripheral blood. These receptor sequences come from a woman in her sixties or seventies with acute or convalescent COVID-19. The CDR3 runs from the conserved cysteine through the conserved F or W. The D gene is left open where the match is weak. A row's size may be missing; if present it is once, few, many or a size class.

NA TRBJ1-3 NA TRBV6-2/TRBV6-3 CASSARRTKAGNTIYF TGTGCCAGCAGTGCGCGACGGACAAAGGCTGGAAACACCATATATTTT
NA TRBJ1-1 NA TRBV30 CAWTAPGPTGRNTEAFF TGTGCCTGGACCGCCCCCGGGCCGACAGGCAGGAACACTGAAGCTTTCTTT
NA TRBJ1-1 NA TRBV7-9 CASSPEVEAFF TGTGCCAGCAGCCCAGAAGTTGAAGCTTTCTTT
few TRBJ2-3 TRBD2 TRBV6-6 CASKPQRGGGDTQYF TGTGCCAGCAAACCCCAGCGGGGGGGCGGAGATACGCAGTATTTT
NA TRBJ1-1 NA TRBV14 CASSRAGMNTEAFF TGTGCCAGCAGCAGGGCGGGTATGAACACTGAAGCTTTCTTT
once TRBJ1-2 NA TRBV7-9 CASSSERLYYGYTF TGTGCCAGCAGCTCTGAGAGGCTTTACTATGGCTACACCTTC
NA TRBJ2-5 TRBD1 TRBV7-2 CASSLALGRGPETQYF TGTGCCAGCAGCTTAGCGCTGGGCAGGGGGCCAGAGACCCAGTACTTC
NA TRBJ1-4 NA TRBV18 CASSPIPRGASNEKLFF TGTGCCAGCTCACCAATACCCCGGGGGGCGTCTAATGAAAAACTGTTTTTT
few TRBJ1-6 NA TRBV6-2/TRBV6-3 CASSWTETTNSPLHF TGTGCCAGCAGTTGGACGGAGACTACTAATTCACCCCTCCACTTT
NA TRBJ1-5 NA TRBV28 CASKGDSRNQPQHF TGTGCCAGCAAGGGCGACAGTAGAAATCAGCCCCAGCATTTT
NA TRBJ2-1 TRBD2 TRBV5-1 CASKLAGDSDEQFF TGCGCCAGCAAGTTAGCGGGTGACTCCGATGAGCAGTTCTTC
NA TRBJ1-6 TRBD1 TRBV3-1/TRBV3-2 CASSPLGTASYNSPLHF TGTGCCAGCAGCCCCTTAGGGACAGCCTCCTATAATTCACCCCTCCACTTT
NA TRBJ2-5 NA TRBV29-1 CSAARRTETQYF TGCAGCGCCGCCCGGAGGACGGAGACCCAGTACTTC
NA TRBJ1-5 NA TRBV6-5 CASGSWGDQPQHF TGTGCCAGCGGGTCATGGGGCGATCAGCCCCAGCATTTT
NA TRBJ2-5 NA TRBV6-2/TRBV6-3 CASSYAGTGETQYF TGTGCCAGCAGTTACGCGGGAACAGGAGAGACCCAGTACTTC
NA TRBJ2-3 TRBD2 TRBV10-1 CASSESLAGVGQYF TGCGCCAGCAGTGAGTCGTTAGCGGGAGTAGGGCAGTATTTT
NA TRBJ1-2 NA TRBV24-1 CATSDPASGNDYTF TGTGCCACCAGTGACCCAGCCTCGGGAAATGACTACACCTTC
few TRBJ1-1 NA TRBV5-4 CASSFIDPGSEAFF TGTGCCAGCAGCTTTATCGATCCCGGGTCTGAAGCTTTCTTT
NA TRBJ1-6 NA TRBV3-1/TRBV3-2 CASSQEWITGSRNSPLHF TGTGCCAGCAGCCAAGAATGGATTACAGGGTCAAGGAATTCACCCCTCCACTTT
NA TRBJ2-7 NA TRBV5-8 CASSLDPGTSYEQYF TGTGCCAGCAGCTTGGACCCAGGGACTTCCTACGAGCAGTACTTC
once TRBJ1-1 NA TRBV6-5 CASSYSNGNTEAFF TGTGCCAGCAGTTACTCGAACGGGAACACTGAAGCTTTCTTT
NA TRBJ1-2 NA TRBV25-1 CASSGQYSYGYTF TGTGCCAGCAGTGGGCAGTATTCCTATGGCTACACCTTC
NA TRBJ2-5 TRBD2 TRBV2 CASNELAVQETQYF TGTGCCAGCAATGAACTAGCGGTTCAAGAGACCCAGTACTTC
NA TRBJ1-1 TRBD1 TRBV10-3 CAVSGQTPQAFF TGTGCCGTATCGGGACAGACACCTCAAGCTTTCTTT
NA TRBJ1-2 NA TRBV27 CASSRGGRGYGYTF TGTGCCAGCAGCCGCGGGGGAAGAGGCTATGGCTACACCTTC
NA TRBJ2-1 NA TRBV18 CASSPGGISYNEQFF TGTGCCAGCTCACCCGGCGGGATATCCTACAATGAGCAGTTCTTC
NA TRBJ1-2 TRBD1 TRBV14 CASSPNRGGFYGYTF TGTGCCAGCAGCCCGAACAGGGGGGGATTCTATGGCTACACCTTC
NA TRBJ2-3 NA TRBV6-5 CASRSALGTDTQYF TGTGCCAGCAGGTCGGCCCTAGGCACAGATACGCAGTATTTT
few TRBJ1-1 NA TRBV19 CASSTRVQGHTEAFF TGTGCCAGTAGTACACGGGTACAGGGTCACACTGAAGCTTTCTTT
NA TRBJ2-1 NA TRBV3-1/TRBV3-2 CASSQGGAYNEQFF TGTGCCAGCAGCCAAGGCGGTGCCTACAATGAGCAGTTCTTC
NA TRBJ2-3 NA TRBV6-4 CASSRGFGTDTQYF TGTGCCAGCAGTAGGGGCTTTGGCACAGATACGCAGTATTTT
once TRBJ2-1 TRBD2 TRBV7-2 CASSLGGRAYNEQFF TGTGCCAGCAGCTTAGGAGGGAGGGCCTACAATGAGCAGTTCTTC
NA TRBJ2-1 TRBD2 TRBV24-1 CATSDRYSGTSSYNEQFF TGTGCCACCAGTGACCGATATAGCGGGACCAGCTCCTACAATGAGCAGTTCTTC
NA TRBJ1-1 NA TRBV19 CASSIGAYRDGGTEAFF TGTGCCAGTAGTATAGGCGCGTACAGGGATGGGGGCACTGAAGCTTTCTTT
NA TRBJ1-3 NA TRBV2 CASRLQGLTGNTIYF TGTGCCAGCAGGTTACAGGGCCTAACTGGAAACACCATATATTTT
NA TRBJ1-5 TRBD1 TRBV18 CASSAQGGSNQPQHF TGTGCCAGCTCAGCACAGGGGGGGAGCAATCAGCCCCAGCATTTT
NA TRBJ2-1 TRBD2 TRBV3-1/TRBV3-2 CASSRTSGTNNEQFF TGTGCCAGCAGTCGGACTAGCGGGACGAACAATGAGCAGTTCTTC